One and the same sample provided the 27 T cell receptor beta chains below, sequenced in a study of blood T cell repertoires in COVID-19. Measured with immunoSEQ multiplex PCR; TCRdb has only the in-frame clones, and not every one. The profile shows about 280,000 clones, around 93% of them singletons. Sequencing was performed on PBMCs or T cells enriched from blood (not recorded which). The source of these receptors is a man aged 35-49 years who had been exposed to COVID-19.

The chain employs TRBV4-3 and TRBJ1-3; possible D gene TRBD1, 5 bases. The germline V and J ends were trimmed by 5 bases and 0 bases, with 17 bases remaining between them. This CDR3 has 17 amino acids. Germline V gene data show CDR1 as LGHNA and CDR2 as YSLEER. DNA of the CDR3: TGCGCCAGCAGCGAATCCTCAGGGCCTGACTCTGGAAACACCATATATTTT. Amino acids: CASSESSGPDSGNTIYF.

The rearrangement links TRBV19 to TRBJ1-1; D may be TRBD1 (5 bases). There are 17 residues in the CDR3. Trimming pared 6 bases from V and 0 bases from J, leaving 20 bases between. The germline gives CDR1 LNHDA, CDR2 SQIVND (reference sequence). Written as DNA, the CDR3 is TGTGCCAGTAGCACCCGTTTGGGGCAAATAATGAACACTGAAGCTTTCTTT. It codes for CASSTRLGQIMNTEAFF.

The V and J genes are TRBV24-1 and TRBJ2-2; tentatively, D is TRBD2 (5 bases). The length of the CDR3 is 15 residues. Germline-derived CDR1 and CDR2 are KGHDR and SFDVKD. Trimming removed 6 bases from V and 1 base from J, with 11 bases in between. In DNA, the CDR3 is TGTGCCACCAGTCCTCGGGCGGGGAACACCGGGGAGCTGTTTTTT. Amino acids: CATSPRAGNTGELFF.

The chain employs TRBV14 and TRBJ2-7; TRBD1 matches at 9 bases. There are 17 residues in the CDR3. Trimming at V came to 4 bases and at J to 6 bases, leaving 16 bases not matched to a gene. CDR1 and CDR2 (germline): SGHDN, FVKESK. CDR3 in amino acids: CASSPLKTGTGRVEQYF. The CDR3 DNA reads as TGTGCCAGCAGCCCACTTAAAACCGGGACAGGGAGAGTCGAGCAGTACTTC. Supplemented by reference TRBV14 and TRBJ2-7, the full variable domain reads EAGVTQFPSHSVIEKGQTVTLRCDPISGHDNLYWYRRVMGKEIKFLLHFVKESKQDESGMPNNRFLAERTGGTYSTLKVQPAELEDSGVYFCASSPLKTGTGRVEQYFGPGTRLTVT.

This chain joins TRBV19 and TRBJ2-2, with TRBD2 matching over 8 bases. From germline, CDR1 is LNHDA and CDR2 SQIVND (reference sequence). V shed 3 bases, J shed 1 base, and the junction held 1 base outside the gene matches. The CDR3 length is 15 residues. The CDR3 nucleotides are TGTGCCAGTAGTATCGCGGGGGGGAACACCGGGGAGCTGTTTTTT. Translation: CASSIAGGNTGELFF.

This chain links TRBV18 with TRBJ2-2; 8 nucleotides agree with TRBD1. Trimming cost V 4 bases and J 3 bases; bases outside gene matches: 7. This CDR3 contains 16 residues. Looked up from germline, CDR1 is KGHSH and CDR2 is LQKENI. CDR3 amino acids: CASSLGTGSDTGELFF. The CDR3 DNA reads as TGTGCCAGCTCACTTGGGACAGGATCTGACACCGGGGAGCTGTTTTTT.

The chain links TRBV6-5 to TRBJ2-3, with a possible D match to TRBD1 (6 bases). The CDR3 spans 16 residues. V was clipped by 0 bases and J by 1 base, with 11 bases between them. CDR1 and CDR2 from the germline V gene are MNHEY and SVGAGI. Written as DNA, the CDR3 is TGTGCCAGCAGTTACTCGCCAGGGGAAGGCACAGATACGCAGTATTTT. Its translation: CASSYSPGEGTDTQYF.

The genes are TRBV28 and TRBJ1-1; D ambiguous. The ends were cut back, 2 bases at V and 5 bases at J, with 12 bases in the middle. This CDR3 has 14 residues. The germline V gene encodes CDR1 MDHEN and CDR2 SYDVKM. DNA for the CDR3: TGTGCCAGCAGTTTAGGGGAAGAGGGTACTGAAGCTTTCTTT. Its protein is CASSLGEEGTEAFF.

The chain combines TRBV19 with TRBJ1-2; no firm D call. Germline V lookup: CDR1 LNHDA, CDR2 SQIVND (reference sequence). The CDR3 length is 15 residues. V was cut by 1 base and J by 2 bases, with 11 bases left in between. CDR3 region: CASSIVQSLNYGYTF. In DNA form, the CDR3 reads TGTGCCAGTAGTATAGTGCAGTCCCTCAACTATGGCTACACCTTC.

With regard to this clone: A read error may account for a junction end that differs from germline. This chain uses TRBV6-5 with TRBJ2-1, with 9 positions matching TRBD2. From germline, CDR1 is MNHEY and CDR2 SVGAGI. The CDR3 is 16 residues long. CDR3 DNA sequence: TGTGCCAGCAGTTACCTTAGCGGGAGCTCCAACAATGAGCAGTTCTTC. Residues: CASSYLSGSSNNEQFF.

Concerning this clone: Different DNA sequences within this sample yield the same CDR3. The CDR3, as DNA: TGTGCCAGCTCACCCGACAGTAACTATGGCTACACCTTC. This translates into CASSPDSNYGYTF. The gene calls are TRBV18 and TRBJ1-2; tentative D call: TRBD1 (5 bases). The CDR3 runs to 13 residues. V was clipped by 3 bases and J by 1 base, with 6 bases between them. The germline V gene encodes CDR1 KGHSH and CDR2 LQKENI.

In this sample, this clone turned up once. The chain has TRBV7-2 and TRBJ1-2; 10 bases are a match to TRBD1. V dropped 5 bases and J dropped 8; count of bases not matched to a gene: 5. This CDR3 has 13 residues. From germline, CDR1 is SGHTA and CDR2 FQGNSA. In DNA form, the CDR3 reads TGTGCCAGCAGCAGCCGGGACAGGGGAGGCTACACCTTC. Translated, it gives CASSSRDRGGYTF.

This chain uses TRBV11-2 with TRBJ1-1, with D unclear. The V end lost 3 bases, the J end lost 0 bases, and 20 bases lay between the germline ends. CDR1 SGHAT and CDR2 FQNNGV come from the germline V gene. CDR3 size: 18 residues. CDR3 sequence: CASSFSNRRQNMNTEAFF. In DNA form, the CDR3 reads TGTGCCAGCAGCTTTAGCAATCGGCGGCAGAACATGAACACTGAAGCTTTCTTT.

V gene TRBV28 combines with J gene TRBJ2-7; 7 positions match TRBD1. J lost 2 bases, V lost 5 bases, and 9 bases had no gene match. Germline V CDR1 and CDR2: MDHEN, SYDVKM. This CDR3 has 15 amino acids. The CDR3 region has the DNA TGTGCCAGCAGTCCGGTGGGGACAGAACCCTACGAGCAGTACTTC. Its protein product is CASSPVGTEPYEQYF. Filled out from reference TRBV28 and TRBJ2-7, the complete variable domain reads DVKVTQSSRYLVKRTGEKVFLECVQDMDHENMFWYRQDPGLGLRLIYFSYDVKMKEKGDIPEGYSVSREKKERFSLILESASTNQTSMYLCASSPVGTEPYEQYFGPGTRLTVT.

The genes are TRBV19 and TRBJ1-5; D unclear. Germline CDR1 reads LNHDA; CDR2 reads SQIVND (reference sequence). V gave up 7 bases and J gave up 0 bases, with 10 bases separating them. This CDR3 is 14 amino acids long. The DNA for the CDR3 is TGTGCCAGTACAAGCCAGGATAGCAATCAGCCCCAGCATTTT. This encodes CASTSQDSNQPQHF.

Concerning this clone: The sample has other DNA sequences that encode this CDR3 too. This chain links TRBV28 with TRBJ1-1, with a possible D match to TRBD1 (5 bases). The CDR3 contains 14 residues. V dropped 1 base and J dropped 5 bases, with 11 bases sitting between them. CDR1 and CDR2 (germline): MDHEN, SYDVKM. The DNA for the CDR3 is TGTGCCAGCAGTTTATCGCAGGGTATAACTGAAGCTTTCTTT. It codes for CASSLSQGITEAFF.

This chain uses TRBV2 with TRBJ1-1; 7 bases agree with TRBD1. The germline gives CDR1 SNHLY, CDR2 FYNNEI. The CDR3 covers 14 residues. The V segment lost 8 bases and the J segment 0 bases; nucleotides outside the gene matches: 6. CDR3 sequence: CASAGTVMNTEAFF. The DNA of the CDR3 is TGTGCCAGCGCTGGGACAGTCATGAACACTGAAGCTTTCTTT. The complete variable domain, with remaining parts taken from reference TRBV2 and TRBJ1-1, reads EPEVTQTPSHQVTQMGQEVILRCVPISNHLYFYWYRQILGQKVEFLVSFYNNEISEKSEIFDDQFSVERPDGSNFTLKIRSTKLEDSAMYFCASAGTVMNTEAFFGQGTRLTVV.

This chain joins TRBV28 and TRBJ1-4; D not resolved. Per germline, CDR1 MDHEN and CDR2 SYDVKM. This CDR3 is built from 14 residues. Trimming took off 7 bases at V and 0 bases at J, with 9 bases between the two ends. CDR3 coding DNA: TGTGCCAGCACCGGTGATTCAACTAATGAAAAACTGTTTTTT. Its protein product is CASTGDSTNEKLFF.

This clone was counted between two and nine times. The rearrangement links TRBV2 to TRBJ1-4; 11 nucleotides line up with TRBD1. The CDR3 has 16 amino acids. CDR1 is SNHLY, CDR2 FYNNEI, per germline. The trim removed 4 bases at V and 7 bases at J, leaving 8 bases unmatched. CDR3 nucleotides: TGTGCCAGCAGTGCTCTCGTAGGGACAGGGGGTGAAAAACTGTTTTTT. Translation gives CASSALVGTGGEKLFF.

Only a few counts were recorded for this clone. The CDR3 DNA reads TGCGCCAGCAGCACAACCGCCAGGGGCCAGGGCTACACCTTC. Amino acid sequence: CASSTTARGQGYTF. V and J are TRBV5-1 and TRBJ1-2; the D gene is possibly TRBD1 (6 bases). V dropped 4 bases and J dropped 8 bases, with 18 bases sitting between them. In germline, CDR1 is SGHRS, CDR2 YFSETQ. This CDR3 is 14 amino acids long.

The chain couples TRBV5-1 to TRBJ2-2, with TRBD2 matching over 7 bases. Germline values: CDR1 SGHRS, CDR2 YFSETQ. This CDR3 contains 14 residues. V shed 4 bases, J shed 2 bases, and the junction held 2 bases outside the gene matches. In DNA, the CDR3 is TGCGCCAGCAGCCCGGGACTAAACACCGGGGAGCTGTTTTTT. Amino acid sequence: CASSPGLNTGELFF.

The chain couples TRBV27 to TRBJ2-7, with D possibly being TRBD2 (5 bases). With 4 bases removed from V and 2 bases from J, the gap between germline ends came to 9 bases. Germline CDR1 reads MNHEY; CDR2 reads SMNVEV (reference sequence). The CDR3 runs 13 residues. This CDR3 reads CASSSGFAYEQYF. CDR3 nucleotide sequence: TGTGCCAGCAGTTCGGGATTTGCCTACGAGCAGTACTTC.

The chain is built from TRBV11-2 and TRBJ1-5; D gene unclear. V was cut by 4 bases and J by 0 bases, with 7 bases left in between. The CDR3 length is 14 residues. The germline CDR1 and CDR2 sequences are SGHAT and FQNNGV. The CDR3 spells CASSSYGSNQPQHF. CDR3 DNA: TGTGCCAGCAGCTCCTATGGTAGCAATCAGCCCCAGCATTTT.

The rearrangement uses TRBV9 and TRBJ2-2; 9 bases are a match to TRBD1. J lost 6 bases, V lost 4 bases, and 7 bases had no gene match. The germline CDR1 and CDR2 sequences are SGDLS and YYNGEE. CDR3 length equals 15 residues. The CDR3: CASSFRGQGPGELFF. DNA for the CDR3: TGTGCCAGCAGCTTCCGGGGACAGGGCCCCGGGGAGCTGTTTTTT.

V gene TRBV9 combines with J gene TRBJ2-1; weak D call: TRBD2 (5 bases). Trimming stripped 0 bases from V and 6 bases from J, with 13 bases between. Per the germline V gene, CDR1 is SGDLS and CDR2 is YYNGEE. The CDR3 has 15 residues. Here the CDR3 reads CASSVGAGGPNEQFF. The CDR3 DNA is TGTGCCAGCAGCGTAGGTGCGGGCGGCCCCAATGAGCAGTTCTTC.

This chain connects TRBV6-6 to TRBJ1-5; 7 nucleotides line up with TRBD1. Germline loops: CDR1 MNHNY, CDR2 SVGAGI (reference sequence). CDR3 length: 15 residues. J was trimmed by 6 bases and V by 5 bases; bases with no gene match: 10. The CDR3 region is CASSNRQGMFQPQHF. The CDR3 DNA sequence: TGTGCCAGCAGTAACCGACAGGGAATGTTTCAGCCCCAGCATTTT.

This chain connects TRBV7-9 to TRBJ1-1; D is unresolved. This CDR3 has 13 residues. Germline V CDR1 and CDR2: SEHNR, FQNEAQ (reference sequence). Trimming took off 3 bases at V and 0 bases at J, with 5 bases between the two ends. The CDR3 bases are TGTGCCAGCAGCTTGCAGATGAACACTGAAGCTTTCTTT. It translates to CASSLQMNTEAFF.